These 2 T cell receptor beta chains were sequenced from one sample in a study of T cell responses to AZD1222 COVID-19 vaccine. Measured with immunoSEQ multiplex PCR; TCRdb has only the in-frame clones, and not every one. The sample has about 160,000 clones; about 91% are singletons. Sequenced here: peripheral blood, sampled 28 days after the second AZD1222 dose. All receptors derive from an adult who received the AZD1222 COVID-19 vaccine.

V is TRBV11-2 and J is TRBJ1-1, with D uncertain. This CDR3 is 16 amino acids long. Germline V gene sequence: CDR1 SGHAT, CDR2 FQNNGV. Trimming pared 4 bases from V and 0 bases from J, leaving 15 bases between. This CDR3 reads CASSSSWSGMNTEAFF. As DNA, the CDR3 is TGTGCCAGCAGCTCATCCTGGTCGGGGATGAACACTGAAGCTTTCTTT.

This chain uses TRBV5-1 with TRBJ1-1; D remains unclear. CDR1 SGHRS and CDR2 YFSETQ come from the germline V gene. CDR3 size: 13 residues. The germline V and J ends were trimmed by 0 bases and 8 bases, with 11 bases remaining between them. The CDR3: CASSLGTAGEAFF. DNA of the CDR3: TGCGCCAGCAGCTTGGGCACAGCCGGCGAAGCTTTCTTT.